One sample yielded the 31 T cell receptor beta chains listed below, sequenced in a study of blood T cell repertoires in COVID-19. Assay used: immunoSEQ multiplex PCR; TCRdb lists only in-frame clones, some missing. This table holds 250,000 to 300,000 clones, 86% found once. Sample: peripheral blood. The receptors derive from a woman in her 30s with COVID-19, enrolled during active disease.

In DNA, the CDR3 is TGCAGCGTTGGTCGGCGGGGCCGGTACAATGAGCAGTTCTTC. Amino acids: CSVGRRGRYNEQFF. V usage is TRBV29-1 and J usage is TRBJ2-1, with D possibly TRBD2 on 6 matching bases. The V and J ends lost 4 bases and 4 bases respectively, with 14 bases between them. Germline CDR1 and CDR2: SQVTM and ANQGSEA. CDR3 length: 14 residues.

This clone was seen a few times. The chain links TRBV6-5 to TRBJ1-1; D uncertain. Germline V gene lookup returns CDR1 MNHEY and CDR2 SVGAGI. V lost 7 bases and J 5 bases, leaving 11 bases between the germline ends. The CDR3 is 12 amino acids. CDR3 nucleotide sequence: TGTGCCAGCATCTCCTCCGGTACTGAAGCTTTCTTT. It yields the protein CASISSGTEAFF.

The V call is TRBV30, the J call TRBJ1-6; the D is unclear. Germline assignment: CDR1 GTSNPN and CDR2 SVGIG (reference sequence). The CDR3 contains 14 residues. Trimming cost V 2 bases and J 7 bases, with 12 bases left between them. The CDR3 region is CAWSIVLNNSPLHF. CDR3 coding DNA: TGTGCCTGGAGTATCGTACTAAACAATTCACCCCTCCACTTT.

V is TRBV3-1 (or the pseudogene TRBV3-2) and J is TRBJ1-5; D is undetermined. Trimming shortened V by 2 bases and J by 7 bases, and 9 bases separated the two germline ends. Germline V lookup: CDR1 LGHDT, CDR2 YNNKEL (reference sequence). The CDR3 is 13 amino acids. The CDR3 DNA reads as TGTGCCAGCAGCCAACAGAGAGGGCAGCCCCAGCATTTT. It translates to CASSQQRGQPQHF.

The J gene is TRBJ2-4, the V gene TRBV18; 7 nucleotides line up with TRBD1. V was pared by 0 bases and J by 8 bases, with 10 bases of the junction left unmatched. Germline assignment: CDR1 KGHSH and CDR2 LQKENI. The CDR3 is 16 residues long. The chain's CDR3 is CASSPPDRAVGDIQYF. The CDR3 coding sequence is TGTGCCAGCTCACCACCCGACAGGGCAGTGGGTGACATTCAGTACTTC.

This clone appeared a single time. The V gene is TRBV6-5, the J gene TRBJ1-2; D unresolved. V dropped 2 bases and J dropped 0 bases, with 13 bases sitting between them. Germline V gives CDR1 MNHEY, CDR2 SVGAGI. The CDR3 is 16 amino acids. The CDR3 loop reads CASSYLAGRTNYGYTF. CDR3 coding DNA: TGTGCCAGCAGTTACCTGGCAGGAAGGACTAACTATGGCTACACCTTC.

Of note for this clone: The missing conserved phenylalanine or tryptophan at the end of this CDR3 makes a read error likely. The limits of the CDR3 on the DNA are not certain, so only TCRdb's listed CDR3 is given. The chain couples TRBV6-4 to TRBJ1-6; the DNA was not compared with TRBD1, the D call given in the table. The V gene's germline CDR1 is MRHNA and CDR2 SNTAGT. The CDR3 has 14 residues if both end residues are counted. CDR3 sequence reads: CASSPGPFDRLNSL.

The CDR3, as DNA: TGTGCCAGTGCCCGGGACATTTTTGGAAACACCATATATTTT. Its translation is CASARDIFGNTIYF. The gene calls are TRBV19 and TRBJ1-3; D may be TRBD1 (6 bases). Trimming cost V 8 bases and J 3 bases, with 14 bases left between them. Germline CDR1 reads LNHDA; CDR2 reads SQIVND (reference sequence). The CDR3 is 14 amino acids.

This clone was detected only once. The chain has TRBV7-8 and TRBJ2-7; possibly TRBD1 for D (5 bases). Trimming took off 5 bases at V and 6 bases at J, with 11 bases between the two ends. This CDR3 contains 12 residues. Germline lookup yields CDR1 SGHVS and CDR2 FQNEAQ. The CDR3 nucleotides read TGTGCCAGCAGCCCCGCAGGGCTCGAGCAGTACTTC. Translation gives CASSPAGLEQYF. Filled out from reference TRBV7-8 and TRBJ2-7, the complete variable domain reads GAGVSQSPRYKVAKRGQDVALRCDPISGHVSLFWYQQALGQGPEFLTYFQNEAQLDKSGLPSDRFFAERPEGSVSTLKIQRTQQEDSAVYLCASSPAGLEQYFGPGTRLTVT.

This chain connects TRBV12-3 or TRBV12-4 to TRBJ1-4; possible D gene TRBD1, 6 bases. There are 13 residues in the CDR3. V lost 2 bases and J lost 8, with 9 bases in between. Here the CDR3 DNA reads TGTGCCAGCAGTTTAATTAGGGGGGAAAAACTGTTTTTT. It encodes CASSLIRGEKLFF.

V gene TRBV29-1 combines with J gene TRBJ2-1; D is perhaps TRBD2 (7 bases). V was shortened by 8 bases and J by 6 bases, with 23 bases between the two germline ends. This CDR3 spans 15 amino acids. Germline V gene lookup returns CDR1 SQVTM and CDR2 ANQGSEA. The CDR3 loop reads CSPLWGGLLSNEQFF. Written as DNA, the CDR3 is TGCAGCCCTTTATGGGGGGGGCTGCTATCCAATGAGCAGTTCTTC.

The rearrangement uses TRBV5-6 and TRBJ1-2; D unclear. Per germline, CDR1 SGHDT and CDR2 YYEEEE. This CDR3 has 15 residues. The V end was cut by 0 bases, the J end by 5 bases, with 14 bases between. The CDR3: CASSLGAPRSYGYTF. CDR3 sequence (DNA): TGTGCCAGCAGCTTGGGGGCTCCCCGGTCGTATGGCTACACCTTC. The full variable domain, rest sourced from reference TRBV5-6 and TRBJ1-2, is DAGVTQSPTHLIKTRGQQVTLRCSPKSGHDTVSWYQQALGQGPQFIFQYYEEEERQRGNFPDRFSGHQFPNYSSELNVNALLLGDSALYLCASSLGAPRSYGYTFGSGTRLTVV.

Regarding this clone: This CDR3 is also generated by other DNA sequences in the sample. CDR3 sequence: CASSPAGDTQYF. The CDR3 DNA reads TGTGCCAGCAGCCCCGCCGGAGATACGCAGTATTTT. The V and J genes are TRBV5-4 and TRBJ2-3; D gene unclear. The V end was cut by 4 bases, the J end by 5 bases, with 8 bases between. The length of the CDR3 is 12 residues. Germline-derived CDR1 and CDR2 are SGHNT and YYREEE (reference sequence).

The CDR3 region is CASSQTGYDGYTF. The CDR3 region has the DNA TGTGCCAGCAGCCAGACAGGGTATGATGGCTACACCTTC. The chain carries TRBV27 and TRBJ1-2; 7 bases fit TRBD1. The CDR3 is made up of 13 amino acids. J lost 6 bases, V lost 6 bases, and 7 bases had no gene match. Per the germline V gene, CDR1 is MNHEY and CDR2 is SMNVEV (reference sequence).

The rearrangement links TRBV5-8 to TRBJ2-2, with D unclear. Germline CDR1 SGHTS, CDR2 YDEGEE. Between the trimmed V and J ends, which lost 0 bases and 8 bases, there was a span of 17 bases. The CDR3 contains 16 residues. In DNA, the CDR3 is TGTGCCAGCAGCTTGGGGCCAGGAAGTAGGCTGGGGGAGCTGTTTTTT. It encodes CASSLGPGSRLGELFF.

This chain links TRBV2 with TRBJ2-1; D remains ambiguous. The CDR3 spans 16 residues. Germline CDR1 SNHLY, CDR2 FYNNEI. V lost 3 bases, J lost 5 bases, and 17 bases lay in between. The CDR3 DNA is TGTGCCAGCAGTGACCTTCACGCACTCACCCACAATGAGCAGTTCTTC. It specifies CASSDLHALTHNEQFF.

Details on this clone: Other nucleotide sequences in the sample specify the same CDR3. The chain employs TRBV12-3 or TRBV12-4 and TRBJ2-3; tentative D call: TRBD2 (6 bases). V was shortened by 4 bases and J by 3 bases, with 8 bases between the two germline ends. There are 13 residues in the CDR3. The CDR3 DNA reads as TGTGCCAGCAGTTCCCGGGGGACAGATACGCAGTATTTT. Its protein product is CASSSRGTDTQYF.

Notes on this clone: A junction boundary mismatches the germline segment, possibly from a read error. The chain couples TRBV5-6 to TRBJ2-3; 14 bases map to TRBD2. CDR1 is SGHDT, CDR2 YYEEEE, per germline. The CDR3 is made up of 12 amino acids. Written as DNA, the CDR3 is TGTGCCAGCAGCTCAGGACTAGCGGGGGGTCCTTGG. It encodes CASSSGLAGGPW.

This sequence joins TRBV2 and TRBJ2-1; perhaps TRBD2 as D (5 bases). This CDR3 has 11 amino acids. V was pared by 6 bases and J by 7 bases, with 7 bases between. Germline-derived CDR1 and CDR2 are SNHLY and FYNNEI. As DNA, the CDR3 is TGTGCCAGCAGGGGCGGGAATGAGCAGTTCTTC. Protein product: CASRGGNEQFF.

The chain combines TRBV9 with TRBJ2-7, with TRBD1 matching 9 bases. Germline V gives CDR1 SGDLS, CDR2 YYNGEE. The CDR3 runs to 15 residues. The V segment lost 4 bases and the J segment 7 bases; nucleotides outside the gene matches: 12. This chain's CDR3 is CASSPTTGGTKEQYF. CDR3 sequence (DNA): TGTGCCAGCAGCCCCACGACAGGGGGTACTAAAGAGCAGTACTTC.

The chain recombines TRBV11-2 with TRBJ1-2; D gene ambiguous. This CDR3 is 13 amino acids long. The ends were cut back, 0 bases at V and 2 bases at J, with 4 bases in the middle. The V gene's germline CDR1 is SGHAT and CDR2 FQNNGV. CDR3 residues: CASSLDGNYGYTF. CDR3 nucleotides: TGTGCCAGCAGCTTAGACGGGAACTATGGCTACACCTTC. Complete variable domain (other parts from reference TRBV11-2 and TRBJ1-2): EAGVAQSPRYKIIEKRQSVAFWCNPISGHATLYWYQQILGQGPKLLIQFQNNGVVDDSQLPKDRFSAERLKGVDSTLKIQPAKLEDSAVYLCASSLDGNYGYTFGSGTRLTVV.

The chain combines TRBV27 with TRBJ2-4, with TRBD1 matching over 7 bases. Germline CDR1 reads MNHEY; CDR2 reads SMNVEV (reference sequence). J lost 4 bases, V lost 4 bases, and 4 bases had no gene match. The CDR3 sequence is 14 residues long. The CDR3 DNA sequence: TGTGCCAGCAGTTCAAAGACAGGGAAAAACATTCAGTACTTC. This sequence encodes CASSSKTGKNIQYF.

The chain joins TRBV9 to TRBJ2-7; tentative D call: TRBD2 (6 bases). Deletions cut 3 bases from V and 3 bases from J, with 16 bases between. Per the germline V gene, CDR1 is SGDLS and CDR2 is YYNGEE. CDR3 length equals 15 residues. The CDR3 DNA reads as TGTGCCAGCAGCGGACGCGCGGGACGAAGCTACGAGCAGTACTTC. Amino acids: CASSGRAGRSYEQYF.

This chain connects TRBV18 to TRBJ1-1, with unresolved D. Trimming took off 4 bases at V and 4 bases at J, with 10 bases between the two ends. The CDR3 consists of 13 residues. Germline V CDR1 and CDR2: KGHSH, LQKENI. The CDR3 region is CASSRSKVTEAFF. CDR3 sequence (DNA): TGTGCCAGCTCACGAAGCAAAGTCACTGAAGCTTTCTTT.

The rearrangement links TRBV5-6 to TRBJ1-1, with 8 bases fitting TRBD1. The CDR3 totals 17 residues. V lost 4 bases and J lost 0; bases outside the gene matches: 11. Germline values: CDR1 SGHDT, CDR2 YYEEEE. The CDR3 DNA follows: TGTGCCAGCAGCCGGACAGGGCTGGGGATCATGAACACTGAAGCTTTCTTT. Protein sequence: CASSRTGLGIMNTEAFF.

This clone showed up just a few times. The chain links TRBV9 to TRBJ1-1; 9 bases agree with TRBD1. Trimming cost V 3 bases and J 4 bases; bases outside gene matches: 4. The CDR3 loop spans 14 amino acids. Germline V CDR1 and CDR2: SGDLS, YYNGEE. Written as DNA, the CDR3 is TGTGCCAGCAGCGCGGGACAGGGAAGCACTGAAGCTTTCTTT. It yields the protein CASSAGQGSTEAFF.

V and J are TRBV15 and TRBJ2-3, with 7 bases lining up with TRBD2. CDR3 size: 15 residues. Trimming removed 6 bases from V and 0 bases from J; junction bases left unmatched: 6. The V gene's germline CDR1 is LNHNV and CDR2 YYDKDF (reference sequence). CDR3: CATSVLAASTDTQYF. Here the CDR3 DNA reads TGTGCCACCAGTGTGCTAGCGGCTAGCACAGATACGCAGTATTTT.

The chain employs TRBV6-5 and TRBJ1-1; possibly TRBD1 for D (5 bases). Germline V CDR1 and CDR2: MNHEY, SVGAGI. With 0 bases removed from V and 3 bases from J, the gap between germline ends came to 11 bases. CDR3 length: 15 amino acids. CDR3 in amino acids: CASSYSRGRDTEAFF. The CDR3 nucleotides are TGTGCCAGCAGTTACTCAAGGGGAAGGGACACTGAAGCTTTCTTT.

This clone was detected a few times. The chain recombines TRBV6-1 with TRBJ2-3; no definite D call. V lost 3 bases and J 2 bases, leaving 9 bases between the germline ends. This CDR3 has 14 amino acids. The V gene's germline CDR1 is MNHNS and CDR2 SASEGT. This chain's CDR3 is CASSDRIDTDTQYF. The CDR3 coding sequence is TGTGCCAGCAGTGACAGGATAGACACAGATACGCAGTATTTT.

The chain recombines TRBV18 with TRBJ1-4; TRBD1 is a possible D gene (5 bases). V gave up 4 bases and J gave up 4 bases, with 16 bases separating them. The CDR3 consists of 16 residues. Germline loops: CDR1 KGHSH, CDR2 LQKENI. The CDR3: CASSRHPGGGNEKLFF. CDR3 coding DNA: TGTGCCAGCTCACGACATCCTGGCGGGGGTAATGAAAAACTGTTTTTT.

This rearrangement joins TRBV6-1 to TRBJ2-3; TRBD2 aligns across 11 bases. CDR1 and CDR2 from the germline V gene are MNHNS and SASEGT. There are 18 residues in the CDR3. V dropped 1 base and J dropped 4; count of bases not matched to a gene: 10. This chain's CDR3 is CASSEVAGGRIRADTQYF. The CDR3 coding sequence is TGTGCCAGCAGTGAAGTAGCGGGGGGGCGGATAAGAGCAGATACGCAGTATTTT.